Shown below are 7 T cell receptor beta chains from a single sample sequenced in a study of regulatory T cells in long-lasting Graves disease. Time point of the sample: newly diagnosed GD, antithyroid drugs for less than 3 months. From PBMCs, RNA was extracted and then used to make the TCR library. HTBI primers from iRepertoire and Arm-PCR of CDR3 regions yielded the TCR beta libraries. TCRdb independently ran MiXCR on the multiplex PCR reads; one entry per CDR3 protein. Counted here are 240,000 or so distinct CDR3 sequences, around 21% occurring once; the ten biggest clones make up about 15%. The input for sequencing was peripheral blood mononuclear cells (PBMCs), taken at new diagnosis, from a patient treated with antithyroid drugs. All receptors come from a female donor with Graves disease.

The rearrangement links TRBV5-1 to TRBJ2-1; no clear D. Germline CDR1 SGHRS, CDR2 YFSETQ. The CDR3 consists of 14 residues. V dropped 0 bases and J dropped 5 bases, with 9 bases sitting between them. The CDR3 nucleotides read TGCGCCAGCAGCTTGGTTCGGGTAAACAATGAGCAGTTCTTC. Amino acid sequence: CASSLVRVNNEQFF. Variable domain in full (rest from reference TRBV5-1 and TRBJ2-1): KAGVTQTPRYLIKTRGQQVTLSCSPISGHRSVSWYQQTPGQGLQFLFEYFSETQRNKGNFPGRFSGRQFSNSRSEMNVSTLELGDSALYLCASSLVRVNNEQFFGPGTRLTVL.

This clonotype has a count of ten or more. The V gene is TRBV20-1, the J gene TRBJ2-7, with 9 bases matching TRBD1. Germline loops: CDR1 DFQATT, CDR2 SNEGSKA (reference sequence). The CDR3 covers 12 residues. Trimming removed 4 bases from V and 5 bases from J; junction bases left unmatched: 3. CDR3 residues: CSATTGGHEQYF. In nucleotides, the CDR3 is TGCAGTGCTACAACAGGGGGCCACGAGCAGTACTTC.

The chain uses TRBV4-1 and TRBJ2-7; TRBD2 aligns across 7 bases. Germline lookup yields CDR1 MGHRA and CDR2 YSYEKL. V trimming: 7 bases; J trimming: 4 bases; junction bases outside the gene matches: 10. The CDR3 is made up of 14 amino acids. CDR3 amino acids: CASKSEEGGYEQYF. Written as DNA, the CDR3 is TGCGCCAGCAAGAGTGAGGAGGGAGGGTACGAGCAGTACTTC.

This clonotype appeared a few times. The J gene is TRBJ2-6, the V gene TRBV19; D is uncertain. Germline V lookup: CDR1 LNHDA, CDR2 SQIVND (reference sequence). Trimming cost V 4 bases and J 11 bases, with 6 bases left between them. The CDR3 is 11 residues long. The CDR3 DNA reads TGTGCCAGTAGTACCCCAGACGTCCTGACTTTC. This gives the protein CASSTPDVLTF.

This clonotype has at least ten counts. This chain uses TRBV3-1 with TRBJ2-3; 7 bases line up with TRBD1. The CDR3 contains 14 residues. The V gene's germline CDR1 is LGHDT and CDR2 YNNKEL (reference sequence). V gave up 7 bases and J gave up 0 bases; unmatched junction bases: 4. The CDR3 sequence is CASKDRLSTDTQYF. The CDR3 nucleotides read TGTGCCAGCAAGGACAGGCTTAGCACAGATACGCAGTATTTT.

This clonotype was seen ten or more times. The rearrangement uses TRBV5-1 and TRBJ1-2; TRBD1 might be the D (6 bases). This CDR3 contains 13 residues. Looked up from germline, CDR1 is SGHRS and CDR2 is YFSETQ. Deletions cut 5 bases from V and 3 bases from J, with 11 bases between. CDR3 residues: CASREDSHYGYTF. In DNA form, the CDR3 reads TGCGCCAGCAGAGAGGACAGTCACTATGGCTACACCTTC.

The chain recombines TRBV19 with TRBJ2-1; 9 nucleotides match TRBD1. The CDR3 runs 14 residues. V was clipped by 5 bases and J by 12 bases; unmatched bases: 11. Germline CDR1 is LNHDA and CDR2 is SQIVND (reference sequence). The CDR3 protein is CASSPRDRVFGQFF. In nucleotides, the CDR3 is TGTGCCAGTAGTCCCCGGGACAGGGTGTTCGGGCAGTTCTTC.